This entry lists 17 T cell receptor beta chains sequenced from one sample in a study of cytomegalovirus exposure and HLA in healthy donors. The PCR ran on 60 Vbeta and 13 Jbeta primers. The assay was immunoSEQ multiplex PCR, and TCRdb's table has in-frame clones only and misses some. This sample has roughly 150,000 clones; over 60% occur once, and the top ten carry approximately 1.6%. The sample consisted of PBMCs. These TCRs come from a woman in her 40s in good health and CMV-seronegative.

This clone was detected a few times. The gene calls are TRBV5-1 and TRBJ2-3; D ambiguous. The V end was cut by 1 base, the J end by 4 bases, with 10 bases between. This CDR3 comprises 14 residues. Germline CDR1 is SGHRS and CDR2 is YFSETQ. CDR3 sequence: CASSLQATSDTQYF. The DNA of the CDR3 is TGCGCCAGCAGCTTGCAAGCGACGTCAGATACGCAGTATTTT.

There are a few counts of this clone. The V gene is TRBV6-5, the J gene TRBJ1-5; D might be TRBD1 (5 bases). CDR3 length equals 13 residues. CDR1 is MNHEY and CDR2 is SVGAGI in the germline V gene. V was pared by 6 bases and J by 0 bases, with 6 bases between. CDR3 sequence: CASSDSSNQPQHF. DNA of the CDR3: TGTGCCAGCAGCGACAGTAGCAATCAGCCCCAGCATTTT.

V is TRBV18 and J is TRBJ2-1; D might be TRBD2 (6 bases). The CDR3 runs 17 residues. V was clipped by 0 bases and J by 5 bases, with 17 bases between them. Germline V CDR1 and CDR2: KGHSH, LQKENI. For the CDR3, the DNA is TGTGCCAGCTCACCACCGGTGGCTAGCGCTACACACAATGAGCAGTTCTTC. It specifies CASSPPVASATHNEQFF.

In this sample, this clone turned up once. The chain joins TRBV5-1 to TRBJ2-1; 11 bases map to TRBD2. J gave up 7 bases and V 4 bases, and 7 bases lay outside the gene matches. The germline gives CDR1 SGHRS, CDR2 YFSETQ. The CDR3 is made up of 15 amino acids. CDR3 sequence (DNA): TGCGCCAGCAGCACACTAGCGGGGGCCCCAAATGAGCAGTTCTTC. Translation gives CASSTLAGAPNEQFF.

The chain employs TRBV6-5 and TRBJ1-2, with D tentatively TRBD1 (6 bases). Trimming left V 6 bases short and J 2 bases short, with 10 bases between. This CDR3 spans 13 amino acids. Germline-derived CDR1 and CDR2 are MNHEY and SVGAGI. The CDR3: CASRLDRNYGYTF. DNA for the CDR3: TGTGCCAGCAGATTAGACAGGAACTATGGCTACACCTTC.

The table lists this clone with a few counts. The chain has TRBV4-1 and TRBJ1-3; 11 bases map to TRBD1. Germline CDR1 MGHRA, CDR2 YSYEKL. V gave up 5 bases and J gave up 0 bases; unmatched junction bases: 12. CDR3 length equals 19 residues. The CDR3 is CASSNYRTGGPFSGNTIYF. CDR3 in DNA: TGCGCCAGCAGCAATTATCGGACAGGGGGCCCTTTCTCTGGAAACACCATATATTTT.

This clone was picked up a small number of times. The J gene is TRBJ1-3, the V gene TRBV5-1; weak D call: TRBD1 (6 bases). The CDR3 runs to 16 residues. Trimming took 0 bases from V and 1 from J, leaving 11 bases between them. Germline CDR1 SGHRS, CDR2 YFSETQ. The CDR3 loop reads CASSLGGTSSGNTIYF. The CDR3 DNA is TGCGCCAGCAGCTTGGGTGGGACATCATCTGGAAACACCATATATTTT.

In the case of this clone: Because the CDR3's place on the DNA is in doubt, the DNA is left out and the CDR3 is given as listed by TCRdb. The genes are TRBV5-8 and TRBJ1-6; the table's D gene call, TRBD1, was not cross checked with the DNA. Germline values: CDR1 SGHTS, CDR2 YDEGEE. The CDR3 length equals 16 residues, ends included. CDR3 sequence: CASSSPWGQGNSPLRF.

As DNA, the CDR3 is TGTGCCAGCAGCGACCGACCGGAGGTCCCCCTCCACTTT. Residues: CASSDRPEVPLHF. The chain joins TRBV27 to TRBJ1-6; D is unclear. Germline V gene sequence: CDR1 MNHEY, CDR2 SMNVEV (reference sequence). This CDR3 region has 13 residues. V was cut by 6 bases and J by 13 bases, with 16 bases left in between.

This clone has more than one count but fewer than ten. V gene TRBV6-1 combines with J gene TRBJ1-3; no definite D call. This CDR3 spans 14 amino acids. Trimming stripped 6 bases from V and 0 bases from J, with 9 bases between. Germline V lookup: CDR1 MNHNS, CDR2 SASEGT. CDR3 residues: CASRANPSGNTIYF. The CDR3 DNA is TGTGCCAGCAGAGCGAACCCCTCTGGAAACACCATATATTTT.

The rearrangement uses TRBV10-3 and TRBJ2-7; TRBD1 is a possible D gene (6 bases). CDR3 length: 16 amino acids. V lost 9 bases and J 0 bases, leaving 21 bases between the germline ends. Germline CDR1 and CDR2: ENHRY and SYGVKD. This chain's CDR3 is CAISKTGTLSSYEQYF. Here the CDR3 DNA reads TGTGCCATTTCAAAGACCGGGACATTGAGCTCCTACGAGCAGTACTTC.

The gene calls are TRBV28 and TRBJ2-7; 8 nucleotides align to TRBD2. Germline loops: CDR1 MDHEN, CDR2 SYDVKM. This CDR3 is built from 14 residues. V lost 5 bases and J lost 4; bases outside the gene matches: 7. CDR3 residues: CASSTGTSSYEQYF. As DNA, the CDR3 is TGTGCCAGCAGTACCGGGACTAGTTCATACGAGCAGTACTTC.

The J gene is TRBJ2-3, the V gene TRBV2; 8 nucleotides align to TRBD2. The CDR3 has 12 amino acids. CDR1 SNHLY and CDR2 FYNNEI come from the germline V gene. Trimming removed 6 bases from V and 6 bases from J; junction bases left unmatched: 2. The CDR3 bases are TGTGCCAGCAGCCGACTAGCGGATACGCAGTATTTT. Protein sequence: CASSRLADTQYF.

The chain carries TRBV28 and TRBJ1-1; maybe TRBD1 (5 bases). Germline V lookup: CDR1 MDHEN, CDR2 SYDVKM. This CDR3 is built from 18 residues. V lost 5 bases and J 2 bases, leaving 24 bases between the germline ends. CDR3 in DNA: TGTGCCAGCAGTCTGGAGGGGAGTCCCGGGACGAAAAACACTGAAGCTTTCTTT. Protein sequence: CASSLEGSPGTKNTEAFF.

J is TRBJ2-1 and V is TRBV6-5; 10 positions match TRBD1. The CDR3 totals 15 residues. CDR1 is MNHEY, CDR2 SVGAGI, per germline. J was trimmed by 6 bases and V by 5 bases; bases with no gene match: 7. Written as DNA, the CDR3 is TGTGCCAGCAGTCTGGGGGACAGGGGTTCCAATGAGCAGTTCTTC. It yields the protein CASSLGDRGSNEQFF.

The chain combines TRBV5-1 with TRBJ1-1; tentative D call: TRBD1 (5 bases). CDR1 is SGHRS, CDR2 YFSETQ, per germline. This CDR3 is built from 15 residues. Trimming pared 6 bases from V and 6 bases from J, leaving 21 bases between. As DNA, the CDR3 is TGCGCCAGCACCATGGCGGCCGGGGGTGGGTCTGAAGCTTTCTTT. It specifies CASTMAAGGGSEAFF.

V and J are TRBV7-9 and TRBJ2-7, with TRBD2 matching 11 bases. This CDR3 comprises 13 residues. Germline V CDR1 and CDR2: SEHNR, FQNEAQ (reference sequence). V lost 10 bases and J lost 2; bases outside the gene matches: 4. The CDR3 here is CATGTSGTYEQYF. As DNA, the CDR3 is TGTGCCACTGGGACTAGCGGAACCTACGAGCAGTACTTC.